The 8 T cell receptor beta chains presented below share a single source sample, sequenced in a study of blood T cell repertoires in COVID-19. The assay was immunoSEQ multiplex PCR, and TCRdb's table has in-frame clones only and misses some. The sample shows over 200,000 clones, about 90% of them seen only once. Sequences were obtained from peripheral blood. Every receptor here comes from a man in his forties with active or convalescent COVID-19.

The CDR3 DNA reads as TGTGCCAGCAGCTTGGTCCCCGGGACAGGGGTCCCGAACACTGAAGCTTTCTTT. Its protein is CASSLVPGTGVPNTEAFF. The chain joins TRBV5-8 to TRBJ1-1, with 10 nucleotides matching TRBD1. The germline CDR1 and CDR2 sequences are SGHTS and YDEGEE. The V gene end was trimmed by 0 bases and the J gene end by 1 base; junction bases not matched to a gene: 9. The CDR3 is made up of 18 amino acids. Full variable domain (missing parts from reference TRBV5-8 and TRBJ1-1): EAGVTQSPTHLIKTRGQQATLRCSPISGHTSVYWYQQALGLGLQFLLWYDEGEERNRGNFPPRFSGRQFPNYSSELNVNALELEDSALYLCASSLVPGTGVPNTEAFFGQGTRLTVV.

The chain recombines TRBV4-1 with TRBJ1-2; no firm D call. The CDR3 runs 14 residues. In germline, CDR1 is MGHRA, CDR2 YSYEKL. V was cut by 1 base and J by 1 base, with 7 bases left in between. The CDR3 reads CASSQGRVNYGYTF. The CDR3 region has the DNA TGCGCCAGCAGCCAAGGTCGGGTTAACTATGGCTACACCTTC.

V gene TRBV5-1 combines with J gene TRBJ2-7; 9 nucleotides line up with TRBD1. CDR1 and CDR2 from the germline V gene are SGHRS and YFSETQ. V shed 5 bases, J shed 1 base, and the junction held 7 bases outside the gene matches. This CDR3 spans 15 amino acids. Here the CDR3 DNA reads TGCGCCAGCAGACCACGGACAGGGGAGTCCTACGAGCAGTACTTC. Its protein is CASRPRTGESYEQYF.

V gene TRBV14 combines with J gene TRBJ2-7; D gene ambiguous. Germline lookup yields CDR1 SGHDN and CDR2 FVKESK. V was clipped by 2 bases and J by 0 bases, with 8 bases between them. The CDR3 loop spans 14 amino acids. The CDR3: CASSQNQNSYEQYF. CDR3 in DNA: TGTGCCAGCAGCCAAAATCAGAACTCCTACGAGCAGTACTTC.

The CDR3 spells CASSEEGLRGNEKLFF. In DNA, the CDR3 is TGTGCCAGCAGTGAGGAGGGACTAAGGGGAAATGAAAAACTGTTTTTT. The J gene is TRBJ1-4, the V gene TRBV2; possible D gene TRBD1, 5 bases. The germline gives CDR1 SNHLY, CDR2 FYNNEI. The CDR3 consists of 16 residues. The germline V and J ends were trimmed by 3 bases and 5 bases, with 16 bases remaining between them.

This chain links TRBV4-2 with TRBJ2-5; 7 positions match TRBD2. CDR3 length: 16 amino acids. The germline V gene encodes CDR1 LGHNA and CDR2 YNFKEQ. V shed 0 bases and J 1 base; nucleotides not matched to a gene: 5. The CDR3 sequence is CASSQDLPSGQETQYF. The CDR3 region has the DNA TGTGCCAGCAGCCAAGATCTCCCTAGCGGCCAAGAGACCCAGTACTTC.

This chain links TRBV5-1 with TRBJ2-3; TRBD2 aligns across 13 bases. V lost 4 bases and J lost 5; bases outside the gene matches: 7. Looked up from germline, CDR1 is SGHRS and CDR2 is YFSETQ. The CDR3 spans 16 residues. CDR3 protein: CASSTGLAGVGDTQYF. CDR3 coding DNA: TGCGCCAGCAGCACCGGACTAGCGGGAGTTGGAGATACGCAGTATTTT.

This chain joins TRBV28 and TRBJ2-7, with 11 bases matching TRBD1. Germline CDR1 and CDR2: MDHEN and SYDVKM. Trimming at V came to 4 bases and at J to 2 bases, leaving 4 bases not matched to a gene. There are 15 residues in the CDR3. This CDR3 reads CASSSPGQGAYEQYF. The CDR3 DNA reads as TGTGCCAGCAGTTCACCGGGACAGGGGGCCTACGAGCAGTACTTC.